This T cell receptor beta chain was recorded in a study of cytomegalovirus exposure and HLA in healthy donors (dated 2017 in TCRdb). Context from the whole study: An earlier analysis of approximately 640 of the donors reported about 290 Gb of sequence data and 120 million or so unique TCR beta sequences from some 180 million T cells. An early release that covered roughly 600 HLA-typed donors contained approximately 320 gigabases of sequencing data and 75 million to 100 million unique TCR sequences. Among the roughly 400 genotyped donors, about 83% belonged to the genetic ancestry cluster associated with self-reported Caucasian donors. The aim of the study was to test whether cataloging public T cell receptors could identify signatures of past pathogen exposure. The study used immunosequencing to profile the T cell repertoires of hundreds of subjects and linked those repertoires to cytomegalovirus serostatus. A separate validation cohort of 100 to 150 different subjects was used in addition to the roughly 700-subject first cohort. To predict cytomegalovirus infection status, the study brought together high-throughput TCR immunosequencing, statistical association of individual TCRs with disease status, and machine learning. A later analysis re-examined previously published TCR beta repertoires from more than 650 donors and added high-resolution HLA genotyping to investigate patterns of TCR occurrence. In the later analysis, no new phenotypic data were used to find candidate immune exposures; instead, reliance was placed on TCR beta sequences and their occurrence across donors. An earlier analysis of 587 of the donors used high-throughput TCR beta sequencing to judge whether each TCR beta V gene segment behaved as functional or pseudogenic. Donor age, sex, ethnicity and CMV serostatus were compiled alongside the repertoire data. Genome-wide SNP genotypes for about 65% of the roughly 670 donors were used in a later genetic analysis, which treated that subset as a discovery cohort. All discovery cohort repertoires had been generated using a single sequencing platform. Class I and class II HLA loci were covered by the typing at four-digit resolution. The number of donors typed differed by locus, with roughly 620-630 for A, B, C, DRB1 and DQB1, around 500 for DQA1, over 600 for DPA1, and over 400 for DPB1. About five DR-DQ haplotypes were treated as single units for association and clustering because of strong linkage in the cohort. On average, around 200,000 unique TCR beta nucleotide sequences were sequenced per donor among several hundred genotyped donors of the cohort, with roughly 19% of those sequences being non-productive.

Library method: the immunoSEQ multiplex PCR assay. For the multiplex PCR, a mixture combining 60 forward primers for TCR Vbeta segments and 13 reverse primers for TCR Jbeta segments was used. The CDR3 region of rearranged TCR beta genes was amplified from genomic DNA with a multiplex PCR assay. Amplified TCR beta libraries were sequenced as 87-base-pair reads on the Illumina HiSeq System. The paper's data handling went like this. A later analysis counted 65 million to 90 million unique TCR beta chains across the approximately 700 repertoires, and 10 million to 11 million of these chains were shared by at least two donors. Raw reads were error-corrected and collapsed into unique sequences by a nearest-neighbor algorithm in which closely related sequences were merged to remove PCR and sequencing errors. V, D and J gene segments were assigned by aligning CDR3 sequences to IMGT reference sequences. Each retained sequence needed at least a six-nucleotide match to both a V gene segment and a J gene segment. A rearrangement counted as productive if the CDR3 had no stop codons and remained in frame with V and J, and every other rearrangement counted as non-productive. CDR3 was defined according to IMGT convention as the region running from the second conserved V-encoded cysteine to the conserved J-encoded phenylalanine. The earlier analysis of a few hundred of the donors excluded any sequence lacking an unambiguous match to a single V gene segment. In an earlier analysis of approximately 590 of the donors, a V segment was called functional when productive rearrangements were above 56.7%, and segregating when the standard deviation between donors exceeded 5%. A statistical classification framework was built for diagnosing cytomegalovirus status from the catalog of TCR beta chain sequences. In a later analysis, V and J genes were assigned by comparing TCR nucleotide sequences against IMGT/GENE-DB human TR gene sequences. The TCRdist pipeline was used in a later analysis to assign CDR3 sequences and most-parsimonious VDJ recombination scenarios. In a later analysis, every TCR beta chain was defined by the combination of its CDR3 amino acid sequence and its V-gene family, and reads without a unique V-gene family were dropped. In a later analysis, 500 to 700 highly shared, low-generation-probability nucleotide sequences were removed to address suspected cross-contamination and a sequencing artifact. For each public chain, a later analysis derived a clonal expansion index from normalized ranks of inferred template counts within each repertoire. A later analysis computed generation probabilities with a VDJ recombination model fitted to out-of-frame rearrangements, and checked the results against IGoR. In a later analysis, TCR-TCR, TCR-HLA and TCR-CMV co-occurrence was scored with hypergeometric tests, and a repertoire-size bias correction was applied to TCR pairs. False discovery rates were estimated in a later analysis by permuting HLA or CMV assignments 20 times. In a later analysis, co-occurring TCRs were grouped using DBSCAN, with TCRdist sequence similarity added in when clustering inside HLA-allele-positive subsets. Repertoires with fewer than 30,000 or more than 120,000 public chains were left out of co-occurrence clustering, as were about 5 repertoires with anomalous nucleotide sharing. TCRdb provides this immuneACCESS table in a form limited to in-frame rearrangements. Some clones are lacking; in checked studies, under half of them reflect an unresolved V gene, and why the rest are absent is not known. Clone size and V and J calls were adopted from that table, with D and trimming inferred from the DNA. This sample has nearly 110,000 clones in its table, and roughly 76% of those were observed once. About 6% of the sample belongs to the ten largest clones.

The cohort comprised approximately 700 healthy bone marrow donors. Cohort members were all nominally healthy when sampled, although unrecorded immune exposures were likely present. The donor tested CMV seropositive, placing the donor among the roughly 270 seropositive members of the cohort. Each donor provided a peripheral blood sample, and peripheral blood mononuclear cells were used for TCR beta sequencing. Genomic DNA was extracted from the blood cell samples with the Qiagen DNeasy Blood Extraction Kit. This clone occurred a few times. Its antigen remains unidentified. Per-base qualities were not stored, and no clone one base away is much larger. V is shortened by 0 bases, J by 5 bases, and the region joining them spans 14 bases. From a lookup of the germline V gene, CDR1 and CDR2 are SGHRS and YFSETQ. The CDR3 contains 15 residues, cysteine and phenylalanine counted. Only the CDR3 part of the read is kept: 45 bases, read in frame from the first base.

Overall study results and their limits: In vitro tests confirmed that a few of the cytomegalovirus-associated TCR beta chains recognize cytomegalovirus antigens. Because counts were too low, roughly 16 rarely observed V segments, including chromosome 9 orphons, were left out of the earlier analysis of 587 of the donors. A further reported finding was that TCR beta sequences accurately predicted the HLA-A and HLA-B alleles for most subjects in the first cohort. In both the original and validation cohorts, the classifier was reported to diagnose cytomegalovirus status with high specificity and sensitivity. The study listed approximately 160 TCR beta chains as associated with cytomegalovirus. In a later genetic analysis, a missense DCLRE1C variant was associated with V-gene and J-gene trimming of TCR beta chains, and the association was replicated in an independent cohort. At a false discovery rate of 0.05, a later analysis linked about 16,000 TCR beta sequences to specific HLA alleles. When HLA alleles, especially DR and DQ, strongly co-occurred, attributing TCR associations to individual alleles was difficult. A later genetic analysis reported fewer N-insertions in productive TCRs among donors in an Asian-associated ancestry cluster than the roughly 700-donor mean. Linkage disequilibrium might explain the correlated functional status among segregating V segments, but an unknown experimental factor could not be ruled out. While some public TCRs were present in many individuals, most TCR sequences turned up only very rarely across donors. The presence/absence analyses assumed that sequencing depth was roughly uniform across donors, and that assumption may not be true. In an earlier analysis of some 640 of the donors, most TCR beta V segments were observed in productive rearrangements about 87% or about 30% of the time, broadly matching IMGT annotations. Several of the top co-occurrence clusters appeared to be linked to parvovirus B19, influenza, CMV and Epstein-Barr virus, according to a later analysis. A later analysis found that HLA-associated TCR beta chains were more clonally expanded and had lower generation probabilities than equally common non-associated chains. The sequencing pipeline was judged likely to have produced a cluster of highly shared sequence variants as a technical artifact. According to a later analysis, most CMV-associated TCR beta chains appeared to be HLA-restricted, and the HLA associations seemed to be driven largely by CMV exposure. A later analysis found that TCR association rates varied across HLA loci, with DRB1 alleles showing the most associated TCRs and HLA-C alleles the fewest. CMV serostatus was the only immune exposure information available for the cohort. Because the 87-base-pair reads could not distinguish some IMGT-functional V segments, including TRBV6-2 and TRBV6-3, those segments were excluded. Only TCR beta chains were sequenced in this cohort, and the absence of alpha or paired-chain data limited detectable features. HLA typing was unavailable for some donors at each locus, so association tests used only the typed subset. The authors suggested that the approach could potentially be generalized to other disease states and immunological phenotypes.

Specimen: PBMCs. The TCR was taken from a woman aged 50 to 65 in good health and CMV-seropositive. Recombination joined TRBV5-1 with TRBJ1-1, and the D gene may be TRBD1, 5 bases matching. The bases read TGCGCCAGCAGCTTGGCTGAACAGGATCTTACTGAAGCTTTCTTT. It codes for CASSLAEQDLTEAFF.